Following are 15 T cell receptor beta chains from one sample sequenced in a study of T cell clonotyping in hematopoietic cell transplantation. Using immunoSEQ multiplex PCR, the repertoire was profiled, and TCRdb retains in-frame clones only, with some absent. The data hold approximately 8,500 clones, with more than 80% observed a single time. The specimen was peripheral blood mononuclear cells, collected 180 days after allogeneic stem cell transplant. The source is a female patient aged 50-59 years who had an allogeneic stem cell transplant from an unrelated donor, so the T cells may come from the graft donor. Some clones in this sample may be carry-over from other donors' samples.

CDR3 in amino acids: CASSLRGIIDTQYF. The CDR3 bases are TGTGCCAGCAGCTTAAGGGGCATCATAGATACGCAGTATTTT. The chain has TRBV7-3 and TRBJ2-3; a possible D gene is TRBD1 (5 bases). Trimming removed 1 base at V and 5 bases at J, with 10 bases between. The CDR3 is 14 amino acids. Germline lookup yields CDR1 SGHTA and CDR2 FQGTGA.

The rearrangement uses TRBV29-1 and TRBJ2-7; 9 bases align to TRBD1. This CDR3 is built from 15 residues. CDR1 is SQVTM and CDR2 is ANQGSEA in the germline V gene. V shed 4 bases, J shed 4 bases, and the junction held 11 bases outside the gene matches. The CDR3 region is CSVAVARQGVYEQYF. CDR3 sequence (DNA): TGCAGCGTTGCGGTGGCGAGACAGGGGGTTTACGAGCAGTACTTC.

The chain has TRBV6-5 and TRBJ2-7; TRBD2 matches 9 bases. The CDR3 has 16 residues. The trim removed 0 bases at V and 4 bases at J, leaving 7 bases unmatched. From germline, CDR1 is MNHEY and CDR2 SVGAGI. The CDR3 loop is CASSYSGTSFLYEQYF. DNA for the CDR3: TGTGCCAGCAGTTACTCGGGGACTAGCTTTCTGTACGAGCAGTACTTC.

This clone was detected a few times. This chain's CDR3 is CASSLGFSLMSTDTQYF. The CDR3 bases are TGTGCCAGCAGCTTGGGTTTTAGTTTAATGAGCACAGATACGCAGTATTTT. This sequence joins TRBV5-8 and TRBJ2-3; D is unclear. Per the germline V gene, CDR1 is SGHTS and CDR2 is YDEGEE. The CDR3 runs 17 residues. The germline V and J ends were trimmed by 0 bases and 0 bases, with 14 bases remaining between them.

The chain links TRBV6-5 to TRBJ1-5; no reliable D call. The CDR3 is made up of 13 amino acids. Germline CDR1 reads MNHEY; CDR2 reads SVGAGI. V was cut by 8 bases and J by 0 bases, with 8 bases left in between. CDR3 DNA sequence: TGTGCCAGCCAAAGGGATAGCAATCAGCCCCAGCATTTT. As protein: CASQRDSNQPQHF.

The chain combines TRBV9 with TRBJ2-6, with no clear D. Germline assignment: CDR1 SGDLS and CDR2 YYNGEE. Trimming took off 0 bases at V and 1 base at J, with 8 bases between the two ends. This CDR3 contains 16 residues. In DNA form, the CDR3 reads TGTGCCAGCAGCGTAGTGCCAGCGTCTGGGGCCAACGTCCTGACTTTC. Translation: CASSVVPASGANVLTF.

In nucleotides, the CDR3 is TGCAGCGTTGTACAGGCGGGAAGGGGCTACACCTTC. Protein sequence: CSVVQAGRGYTF. This chain links TRBV29-1 with TRBJ1-2; TRBD1 is a possible D gene (5 bases). Germline CDR1 SQVTM, CDR2 ANQGSEA. The CDR3 is 12 residues long. V was trimmed by 4 bases and J by 8 bases, leaving 14 bases between them.

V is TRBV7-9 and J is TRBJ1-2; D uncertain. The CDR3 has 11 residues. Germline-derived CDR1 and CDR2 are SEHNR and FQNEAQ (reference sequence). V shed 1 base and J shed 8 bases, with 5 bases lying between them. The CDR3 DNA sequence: TGTGCCAGCAGCTTAGGTCAAGGCTACACCTTC. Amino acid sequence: CASSLGQGYTF.

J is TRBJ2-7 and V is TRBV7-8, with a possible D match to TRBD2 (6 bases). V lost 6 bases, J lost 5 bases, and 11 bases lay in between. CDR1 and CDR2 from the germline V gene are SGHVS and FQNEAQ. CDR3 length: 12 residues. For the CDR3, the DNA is TGTGCCAGCAGGGGGTGGGGGGACGAGCAGTACTTC. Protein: CASRGWGDEQYF.

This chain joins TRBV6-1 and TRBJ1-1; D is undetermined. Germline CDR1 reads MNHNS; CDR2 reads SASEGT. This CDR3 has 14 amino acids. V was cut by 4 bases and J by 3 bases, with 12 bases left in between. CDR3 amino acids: CASSVARPYTEAFF. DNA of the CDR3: TGTGCCAGCAGTGTGGCCAGACCGTACACTGAAGCTTTCTTT.

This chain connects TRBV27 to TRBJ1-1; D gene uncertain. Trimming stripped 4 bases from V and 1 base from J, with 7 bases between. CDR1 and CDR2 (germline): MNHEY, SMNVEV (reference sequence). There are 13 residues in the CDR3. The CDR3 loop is CASSYRSNTEAFF. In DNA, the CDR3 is TGTGCCAGCAGTTATAGGTCGAACACTGAAGCTTTCTTT.

The CDR3 loop is CAIGEGQPNQPQHF. The CDR3 region has the DNA TGTGCCATCGGGGAAGGACAGCCGAATCAGCCCCAGCATTTT. The V and J genes are TRBV10-3 and TRBJ1-5; D is perhaps TRBD1 (6 bases). The germline V gene has CDR1 ENHRY and CDR2 SYGVKD. This CDR3 has 14 amino acids. Trimming stripped 8 bases from V and 4 bases from J, with 15 bases between.

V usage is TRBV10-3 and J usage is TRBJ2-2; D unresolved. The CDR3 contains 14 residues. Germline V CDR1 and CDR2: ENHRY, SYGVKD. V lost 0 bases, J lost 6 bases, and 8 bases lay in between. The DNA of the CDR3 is TGTGCCATCAGTGAGTCGAGCCTAGCCGGGGAGCTGTTTTTT. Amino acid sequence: CAISESSLAGELFF.

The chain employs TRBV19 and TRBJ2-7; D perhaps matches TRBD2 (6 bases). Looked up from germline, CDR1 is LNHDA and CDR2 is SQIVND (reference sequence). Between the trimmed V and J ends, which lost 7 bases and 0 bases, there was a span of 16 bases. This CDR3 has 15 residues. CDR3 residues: CASTPGDGSSYEQYF. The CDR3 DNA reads TGTGCCAGTACCCCCGGGGACGGGAGCTCCTACGAGCAGTACTTC.

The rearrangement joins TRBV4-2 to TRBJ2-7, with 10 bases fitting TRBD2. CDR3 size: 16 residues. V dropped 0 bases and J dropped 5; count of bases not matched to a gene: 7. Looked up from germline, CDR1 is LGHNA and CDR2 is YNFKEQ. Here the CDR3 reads CASSQDAPSGGHEQYF. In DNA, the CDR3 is TGTGCCAGCAGCCAAGATGCCCCTAGCGGGGGTCACGAGCAGTACTTC.